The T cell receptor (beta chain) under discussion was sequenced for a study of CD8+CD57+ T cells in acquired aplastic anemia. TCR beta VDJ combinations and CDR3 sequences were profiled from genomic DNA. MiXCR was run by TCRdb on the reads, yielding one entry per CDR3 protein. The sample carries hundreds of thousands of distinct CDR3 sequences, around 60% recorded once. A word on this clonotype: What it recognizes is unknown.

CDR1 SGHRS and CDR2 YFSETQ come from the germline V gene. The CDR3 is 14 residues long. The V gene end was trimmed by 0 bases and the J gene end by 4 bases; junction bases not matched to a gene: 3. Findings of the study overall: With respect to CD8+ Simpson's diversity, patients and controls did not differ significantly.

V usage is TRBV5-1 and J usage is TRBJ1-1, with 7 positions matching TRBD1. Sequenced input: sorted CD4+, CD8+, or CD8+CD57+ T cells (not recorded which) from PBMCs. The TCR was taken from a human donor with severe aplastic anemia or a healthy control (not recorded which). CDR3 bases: TGCGCCAGCAGCTTGGAAGGGGGCCTCACTGAAGCTTTCTTT. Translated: CASSLEGGLTEAFF.